This T cell receptor (beta chain) originates from a study of shared T cell receptors in the human thymus. This CDR3 has 15 amino acids. Trimming took 7 bases from V and 0 from J, leaving 18 bases between them. Germline CDR1 reads SQVTM; CDR2 reads ANQGSEA. The assay was immunoSEQ multiplex PCR, and TCRdb's table has in-frame clones only and misses some. In the table there are some 660,000 clones, 80% to 90% of which are singletons. The same specimen was also included in a second study, on human thymus T cells. From that report: Thymus specimens were resections from corrective heart surgery.

The V gene is TRBV29-1, the J gene TRBJ1-1; tentatively, D is TRBD1 (5 bases). The sequence was collected from a boy under three years old with a congenital heart defect. Sequenced input: thymocytes. The CDR3 loop is CSDDGREEVNTEAFF. The CDR3 nucleotides are TGCAGCGATGACGGCAGGGAAGAGGTGAACACTGAAGCTTTCTTT. The variable domain in full, completed from reference TRBV29-1 and TRBJ1-1, reads SAVISQKPSRDICQRGTSLTIQCQVDSQVTMMFWYRQQPGQSLTLIATANQGSEATYESGFVIDKFPISRPNLTFSTLTVSNMSPEDSSIYLCSDDGREEVNTEAFFGQGTRLTVV.